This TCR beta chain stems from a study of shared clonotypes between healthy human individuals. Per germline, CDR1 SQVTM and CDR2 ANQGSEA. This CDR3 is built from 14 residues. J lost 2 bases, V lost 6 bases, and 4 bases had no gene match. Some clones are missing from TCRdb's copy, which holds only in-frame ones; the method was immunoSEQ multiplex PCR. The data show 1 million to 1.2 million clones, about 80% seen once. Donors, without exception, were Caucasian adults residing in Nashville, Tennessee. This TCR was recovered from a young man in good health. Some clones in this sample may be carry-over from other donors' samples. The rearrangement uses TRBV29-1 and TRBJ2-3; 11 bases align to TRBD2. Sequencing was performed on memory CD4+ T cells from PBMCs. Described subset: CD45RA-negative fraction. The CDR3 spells CSVGTSGFTDTQYF. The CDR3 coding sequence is TGCAGCGTCGGGACTAGCGGATTCACAGATACGCAGTATTTT.